One T cell receptor beta chain is described in this entry. These data are taken from a study of blood T cell repertoires in COVID-19. Trimming removed 7 bases from V and 1 base from J, with 11 bases in between. CDR3 length: 14 residues. CDR1 is LNHDA, CDR2 SQIVND, per germline (reference sequence). TCRdb's copy holds only in-frame clones and misses some; the assay was immunoSEQ multiplex PCR. There are some 380,000 clones in the sample; approximately 87% occur only once, and approximately 1.2% lies in the top ten. Cohort allocation depended upon clinical history that participants reported. The sample consisted of PBMCs or T cells enriched from blood (not recorded which). The genes are TRBV19 and TRBJ1-5, with D possibly TRBD1 on 6 matching bases. The clonotype originates from a man under 40 who had recovered from COVID-19. The CDR3 nucleotides read TGTGCCAGTAAAGCAGGGGTCAGCAATCAGCCCCAGCATTTT. Translated, it gives CASKAGVSNQPQHF.